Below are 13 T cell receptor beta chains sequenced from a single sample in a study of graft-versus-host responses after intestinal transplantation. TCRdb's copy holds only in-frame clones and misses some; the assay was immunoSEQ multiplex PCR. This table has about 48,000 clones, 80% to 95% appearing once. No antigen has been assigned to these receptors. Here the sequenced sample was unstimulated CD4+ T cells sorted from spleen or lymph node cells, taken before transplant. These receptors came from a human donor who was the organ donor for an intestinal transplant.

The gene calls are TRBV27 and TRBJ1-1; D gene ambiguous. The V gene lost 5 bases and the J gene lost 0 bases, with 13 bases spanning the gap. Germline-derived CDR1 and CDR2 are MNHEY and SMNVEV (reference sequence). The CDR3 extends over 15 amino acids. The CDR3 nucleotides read TGTGCCAGCAGTCTCGACGGGCTTATGAACACTGAAGCTTTCTTT. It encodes CASSLDGLMNTEAFF.

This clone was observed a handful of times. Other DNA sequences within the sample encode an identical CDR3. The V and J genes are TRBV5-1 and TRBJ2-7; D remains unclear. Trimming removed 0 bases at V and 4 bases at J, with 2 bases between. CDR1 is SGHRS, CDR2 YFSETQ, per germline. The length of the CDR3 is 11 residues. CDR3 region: CASSLGYEQYF. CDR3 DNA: TGCGCCAGCAGCTTGGGTTACGAGCAGTACTTC.

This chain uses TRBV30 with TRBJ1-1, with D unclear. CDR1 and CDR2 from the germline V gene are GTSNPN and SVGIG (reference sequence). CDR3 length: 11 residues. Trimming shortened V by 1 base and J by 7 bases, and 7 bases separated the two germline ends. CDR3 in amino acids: CAWSGQVEAFF. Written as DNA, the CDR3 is TGTGCCTGGAGTGGGCAGGTTGAAGCTTTCTTT.

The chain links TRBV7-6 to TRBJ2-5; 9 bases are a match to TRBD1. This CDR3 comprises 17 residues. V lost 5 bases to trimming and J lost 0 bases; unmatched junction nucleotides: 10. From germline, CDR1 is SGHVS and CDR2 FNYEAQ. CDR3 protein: CASSPFWTGANQETQYF. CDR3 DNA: TGTGCCAGCAGCCCCTTTTGGACAGGGGCGAACCAAGAGACCCAGTACTTC. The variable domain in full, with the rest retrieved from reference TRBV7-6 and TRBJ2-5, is GAGVSQSPRYKVTKRGQDVALRCDPISGHVSLYWYRQALGQGPEFLTYFNYEAQQDKSGLPNDRFSAERPEGSISTLTIQRTEQRDSAMYRCASSPFWTGANQETQYFGPGTRLLVL.

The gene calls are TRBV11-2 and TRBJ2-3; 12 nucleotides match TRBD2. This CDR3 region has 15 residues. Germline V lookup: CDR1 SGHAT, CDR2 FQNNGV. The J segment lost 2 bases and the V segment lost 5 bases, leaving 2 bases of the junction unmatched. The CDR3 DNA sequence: TGTGCCAGCAGCCCTAGCGGGAGGGCCACAGATACGCAGTATTTT. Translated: CASSPSGRATDTQYF.

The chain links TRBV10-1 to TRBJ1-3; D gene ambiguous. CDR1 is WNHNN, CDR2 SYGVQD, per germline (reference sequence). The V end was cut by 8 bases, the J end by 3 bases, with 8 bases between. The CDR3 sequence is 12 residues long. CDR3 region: CASSPLGNTIYF. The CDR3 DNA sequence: TGCGCCAGCTCACCCCTTGGAAACACCATATATTTT.

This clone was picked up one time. The CDR3 nucleotides are TGTGCCAGCAGTCGGGACAGGGGGCAGAATGGCTACACCTTC. It is translated as CASSRDRGQNGYTF. V gene TRBV28 combines with J gene TRBJ1-2; 12 nucleotides match TRBD1. Germline CDR1 MDHEN, CDR2 SYDVKM. V was pared by 5 bases and J by 6 bases, with 4 bases of the junction left unmatched. The CDR3 extends over 14 amino acids.

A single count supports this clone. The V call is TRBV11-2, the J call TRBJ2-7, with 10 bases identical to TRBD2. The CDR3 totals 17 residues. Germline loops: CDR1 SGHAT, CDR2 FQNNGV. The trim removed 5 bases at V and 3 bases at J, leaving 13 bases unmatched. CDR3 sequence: CASSPPSGRREGYEQYF. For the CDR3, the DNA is TGTGCCAGCAGCCCCCCTAGCGGGAGAAGGGAAGGCTACGAGCAGTACTTC.

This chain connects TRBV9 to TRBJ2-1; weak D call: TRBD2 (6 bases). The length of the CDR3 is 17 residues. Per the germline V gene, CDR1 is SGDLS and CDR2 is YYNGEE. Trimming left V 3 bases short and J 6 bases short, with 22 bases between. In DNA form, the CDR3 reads TGTGCCAGCAGCGACCGTGCCTCGGACTCGCGGGGCAATGAGCAGTTCTTC. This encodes CASSDRASDSRGNEQFF.

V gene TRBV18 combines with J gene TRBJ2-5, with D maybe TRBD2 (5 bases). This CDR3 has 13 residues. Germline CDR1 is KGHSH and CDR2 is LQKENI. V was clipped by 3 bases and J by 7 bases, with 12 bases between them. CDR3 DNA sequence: TGTGCCAGCTCACCCCGGGGTTCTGGGACCCAGTACTTC. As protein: CASSPRGSGTQYF.

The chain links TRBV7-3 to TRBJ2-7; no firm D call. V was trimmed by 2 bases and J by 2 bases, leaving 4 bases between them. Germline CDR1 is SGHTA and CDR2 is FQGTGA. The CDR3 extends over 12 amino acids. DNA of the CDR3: TGTGCCAGCAGCTTACTAACCTACGAGCAGTACTTC. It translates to CASSLLTYEQYF. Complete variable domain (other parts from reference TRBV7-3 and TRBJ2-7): GAGVSQTPSNKVTEKGKYVELRCDPISGHTALYWYRQSLGQGPEFLIYFQGTGAADDSGLPNDRFFAVRPEGSVSTLKIQRTERGDSAVYLCASSLLTYEQYFGPGTRLTVT.

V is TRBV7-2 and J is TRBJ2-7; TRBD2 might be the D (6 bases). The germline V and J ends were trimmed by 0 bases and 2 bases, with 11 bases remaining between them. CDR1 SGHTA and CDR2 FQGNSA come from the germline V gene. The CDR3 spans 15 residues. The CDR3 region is CASSLAESGPYEQYF. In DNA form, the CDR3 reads TGTGCCAGCAGCTTAGCAGAAAGCGGGCCCTACGAGCAGTACTTC.

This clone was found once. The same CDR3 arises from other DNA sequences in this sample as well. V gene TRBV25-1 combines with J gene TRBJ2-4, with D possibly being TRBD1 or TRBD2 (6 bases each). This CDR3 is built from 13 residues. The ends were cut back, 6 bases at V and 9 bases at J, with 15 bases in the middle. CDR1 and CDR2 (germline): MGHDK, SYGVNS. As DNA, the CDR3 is TGTGCCAGCAGAGGGGGGCAGGGAGCCATTCAGTACTTC. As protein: CASRGGQGAIQYF.